This T cell receptor beta chain was sequenced in a study of blood T cell repertoires in COVID-19. Sequencing was performed with immunoSEQ multiplex PCR; in TCRdb, only in-frame clones are kept and a portion is missing. The sample includes about 140,000 clones, approximately 83% of them seen just once. V lost 6 bases and J lost 2, with 13 bases in between. This CDR3 comprises 14 residues. CDR1 is SQVTM, CDR2 ANQGSEA, per germline. The chain recombines TRBV29-1 with TRBJ1-4; D gene uncertain. Material for sequencing was peripheral blood. This clonotype originated in a human donor in a cohort sampled during active COVID-19. The chain's CDR3 is CSVATWRTNEKLFF. The CDR3 DNA sequence: TGCAGCGTGGCGACCTGGAGGACTAATGAAAAACTGTTTTTT.